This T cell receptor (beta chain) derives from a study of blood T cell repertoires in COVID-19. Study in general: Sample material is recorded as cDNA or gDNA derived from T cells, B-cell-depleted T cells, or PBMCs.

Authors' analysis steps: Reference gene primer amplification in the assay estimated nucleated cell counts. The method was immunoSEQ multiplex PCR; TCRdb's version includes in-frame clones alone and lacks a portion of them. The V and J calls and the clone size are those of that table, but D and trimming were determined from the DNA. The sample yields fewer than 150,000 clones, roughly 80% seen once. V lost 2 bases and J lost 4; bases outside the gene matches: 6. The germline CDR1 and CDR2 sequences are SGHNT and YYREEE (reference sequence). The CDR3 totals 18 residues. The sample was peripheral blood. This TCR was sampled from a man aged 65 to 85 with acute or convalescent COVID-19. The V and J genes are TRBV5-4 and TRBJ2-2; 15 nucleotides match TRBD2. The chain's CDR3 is CASSFGLAGGRSTGELFF. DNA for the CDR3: TGTGCCAGCAGCTTCGGACTAGCGGGGGGGCGAAGCACCGGGGAGCTGTTTTTT.